This T cell receptor beta chain was sequenced in a study of blood T cell repertoires in COVID-19. Study at large: Specimens from acute and convalescent COVID-19 originated in the United States, Italy and Spain.

The V end was cut by 8 bases, the J end by 2 bases, with 10 bases between. The CDR3 contains 13 residues. Original handling: Reference gene primer amplification gave nucleated cell count estimates. TCRdb keeps only in-frame clones here, not all; method: immunoSEQ multiplex PCR. V and J calls plus clone size are reproduced from that table; the DNA served to infer D and trimming. The repertoire consists of about 100,000 clones, with about 86% occurring once and the leading ten covering approximately 1.7%. Sequences were obtained from peripheral blood. This chain uses TRBV12-3 or TRBV12-4 with TRBJ1-5, with TRBD1 as a possible D gene (5 bases). The receptor was isolated from a man of 80 years or more with acute or convalescent COVID-19. CDR3 DNA: TGTGCCAGCGGCGGAGGGGGCAATCAGCCCCAGCATTTT. Protein: CASGGGGNQPQHF.